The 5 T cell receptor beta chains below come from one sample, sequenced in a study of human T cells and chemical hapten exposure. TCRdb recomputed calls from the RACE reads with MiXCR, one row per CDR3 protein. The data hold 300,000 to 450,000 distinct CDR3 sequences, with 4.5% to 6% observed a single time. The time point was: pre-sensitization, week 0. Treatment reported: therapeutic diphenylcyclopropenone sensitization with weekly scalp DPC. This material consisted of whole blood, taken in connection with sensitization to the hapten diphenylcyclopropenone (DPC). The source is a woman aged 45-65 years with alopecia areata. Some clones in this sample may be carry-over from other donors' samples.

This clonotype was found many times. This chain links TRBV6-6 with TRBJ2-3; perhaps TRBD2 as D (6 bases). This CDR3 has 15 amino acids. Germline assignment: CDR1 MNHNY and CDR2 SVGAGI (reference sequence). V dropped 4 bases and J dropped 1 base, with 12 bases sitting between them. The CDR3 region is CASSFGGVGTDTQYF. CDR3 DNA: TGTGCCAGCAGTTTTGGCGGGGTGGGCACAGATACGCAGTATTTT.

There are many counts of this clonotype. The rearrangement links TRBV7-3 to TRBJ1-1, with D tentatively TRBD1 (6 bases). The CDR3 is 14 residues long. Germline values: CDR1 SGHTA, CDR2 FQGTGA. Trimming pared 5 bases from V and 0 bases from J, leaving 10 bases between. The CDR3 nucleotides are TGTGCCAGCAGCAAACAGGGAATGAACACTGAAGCTTTCTTT. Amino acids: CASSKQGMNTEAFF.

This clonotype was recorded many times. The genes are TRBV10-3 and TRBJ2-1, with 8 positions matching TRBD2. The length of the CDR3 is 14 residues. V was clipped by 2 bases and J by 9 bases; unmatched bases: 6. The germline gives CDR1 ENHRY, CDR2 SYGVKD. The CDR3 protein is CAISERTSSGEQFF. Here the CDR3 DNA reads TGTGCCATCAGTGAGAGGACTAGCTCTGGTGAGCAGTTCTTC.

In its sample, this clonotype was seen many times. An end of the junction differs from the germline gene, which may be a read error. The CDR3: CASTLISGGANEQYF. CDR3 bases: TGTGCCAGCACCTTAATTAGCGGGGGGGCGAACGAGCAGTACTTC. V is TRBV7-2 and J is TRBJ2-7; 11 bases match TRBD2. CDR1 and CDR2 from the germline V gene are SGHTA and FQGNSA. The CDR3 contains 15 residues.

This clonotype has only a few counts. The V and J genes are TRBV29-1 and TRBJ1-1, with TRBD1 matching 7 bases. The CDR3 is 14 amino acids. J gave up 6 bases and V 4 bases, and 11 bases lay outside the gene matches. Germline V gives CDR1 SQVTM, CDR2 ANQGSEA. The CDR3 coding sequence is TGCAGCGTTGTGTCTCGGGACAGTGGTCCTGAAGCTTTCTTT. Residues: CSVVSRDSGPEAFF. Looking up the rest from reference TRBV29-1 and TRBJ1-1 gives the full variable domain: SAVISQKPSRDICQRGTSLTIQCQVDSQVTMMFWYRQQPGQSLTLIATANQGSEATYESGFVIDKFPISRPNLTFSTLTVSNMSPEDSSIYLCSVVSRDSGPEAFFGQGTRLTVV.